The 11 T cell receptor beta chains below all came from one sample that was sequenced in a study of PD-1 blockade in classical Hodgkin lymphoma. Using immunoSEQ multiplex PCR, the repertoire was profiled, and TCRdb retains in-frame clones only, with some absent. The table includes some 20,000 clones, 71% detected once. Every one of the patients relapsed after autologous stem cell transplantation (brentuximab vedotin exposure was variable). This specimen was peripheral blood mononuclear cells (PBMCs), taken at baseline. These receptors all come from a human donor with classical Hodgkin lymphoma.

J is TRBJ2-1 and V is TRBV19; TRBD2 matches 8 bases. Germline CDR1 reads LNHDA; CDR2 reads SQIVND (reference sequence). CDR3 size: 14 residues. Trimming at V came to 7 bases and at J to 3 bases, leaving 5 bases not matched to a gene. The CDR3: CASTRAGDYNEQFF. The DNA for the CDR3 is TGTGCCAGTACGCGAGCGGGAGACTACAATGAGCAGTTCTTC.

The V gene is TRBV5-1, the J gene TRBJ1-4; D possibly corresponds to TRBD1 (5 bases). From germline, CDR1 is SGHRS and CDR2 YFSETQ. V was pared by 2 bases and J by 8 bases, with 16 bases between. The CDR3 runs 15 residues. CDR3 protein: CASSFGGSGGEKLFF. The CDR3 nucleotides read TGCGCCAGCAGCTTCGGGGGATCGGGAGGGGAAAAACTGTTTTTT. Combining the CDR3 with reference TRBV5-1 and TRBJ1-4 gives the whole variable domain KAGVTQTPRYLIKTRGQQVTLSCSPISGHRSVSWYQQTPGQGLQFLFEYFSETQRNKGNFPGRFSGRQFSNSRSEMNVSTLELGDSALYLCASSFGGSGGEKLFFGSGTQLSVL.

V and J are TRBV7-2 and TRBJ2-3; D gene unclear. CDR1 is SGHTA, CDR2 FQGNSA, per germline. The CDR3 covers 12 residues. V lost 5 bases and J 8 bases, leaving 11 bases between the germline ends. The CDR3 coding sequence is TGTGCCAGCAGCGGTTCCTTAGGTACGCAGTATTTT. This translates into CASSGSLGTQYF.

This clone was found once. V is TRBV18 and J is TRBJ2-4; 10 positions agree with TRBD1. The V and J ends lost 5 bases and 6 bases, in that order; junction bases with no gene match: 4. Germline V CDR1 and CDR2: KGHSH, LQKENI. This CDR3 comprises 14 residues. CDR3 sequence (DNA): TGTGCCAGCTCAGACGGACAGGGGGGAAACATTCAGTACTTC. It yields the protein CASSDGQGGNIQYF.

V usage is TRBV18 and J usage is TRBJ1-4, with 8 bases that match TRBD1. CDR3 length: 15 residues. Looked up from germline, CDR1 is KGHSH and CDR2 is LQKENI. The J segment lost 0 bases and the V segment lost 4 bases, leaving 1 base of the junction unmatched. The CDR3 DNA reads TGTGCCAGCTCACTGACAGGGGCAACTAATGAAAAACTGTTTTTT. It codes for CASSLTGATNEKLFF.

The V gene is TRBV27, the J gene TRBJ2-7, with a possible D match to TRBD1 (6 bases). The V end was cut by 3 bases, the J end by 6 bases, with 12 bases between. In germline, CDR1 is MNHEY, CDR2 SMNVEV (reference sequence). The CDR3 runs to 13 residues. The CDR3 sequence is CASSFDRLGEQYF. In DNA form, the CDR3 reads TGTGCCAGCAGTTTTGACAGGCTGGGCGAGCAGTACTTC.

This sequence joins TRBV6-5 and TRBJ2-2; D tentatively reads TRBD1 or TRBD2 (5 bases each). This CDR3 comprises 13 residues. Germline loops: CDR1 MNHEY, CDR2 SVGAGI. V shed 11 bases and J shed 7 bases, with 17 bases lying between them. The CDR3 DNA follows: TGTGCCGGCACCCGGGACGTTGGCGGGGAGCTGTTTTTT. This translates into CAGTRDVGGELFF.

The chain couples TRBV19 to TRBJ1-5, with unresolved D. V lost 4 bases and J 4 bases, leaving 17 bases between the germline ends. From germline, CDR1 is LNHDA and CDR2 SQIVND (reference sequence). The CDR3 runs to 16 residues. CDR3 in amino acids: CASSTLRPAPNQPQHF. For the CDR3, the DNA is TGTGCCAGTAGTACCCTAAGACCGGCCCCTAATCAGCCCCAGCATTTT.

This sequence joins TRBV25-1 and TRBJ1-2, with a possible D match to TRBD1 (5 bases). The CDR3 loop spans 13 amino acids. Trimming stripped 1 base from V and 5 bases from J, with 8 bases between. CDR1 is MGHDK, CDR2 SYGVNS, per germline. The CDR3 region has the DNA TGTGCCAGCAGTGAATCAGGGACGTATGGCTACACCTTC. Translating gives CASSESGTYGYTF.

This chain uses TRBV28 with TRBJ2-7; possible D gene TRBD1, 5 bases. Germline CDR1 reads MDHEN; CDR2 reads SYDVKM. V lost 3 bases and J lost 7, with 13 bases in between. The CDR3 runs to 13 residues. The CDR3 DNA sequence: TGTGCCAGCAGTTTCTCAGGGTATCGGGAGCAGTACGTC. Translating gives CASSFSGYREQYV.

The chain has TRBV5-1 and TRBJ1-5, with D unresolved. From germline, CDR1 is SGHRS and CDR2 YFSETQ. Trimming removed 0 bases at V and 1 base at J, with 5 bases between. The CDR3 contains 14 residues. This chain's CDR3 is CASSLGASNQPQHF. The DNA for the CDR3 is TGCGCCAGCAGCTTGGGGGCCAGCAATCAGCCCCAGCATTTT.